The present entry profiles one T cell receptor beta chain with its context. This specimen belongs to a study of T cells after posttransplantation cyclophosphamide. Cyclophosphamide on days +3 and +4 followed busulfan-fludarabine conditioning and a marrow graft. Generated by immunoSEQ multiplex PCR, the TCRdb table keeps only in-frame clones and is missing some. Of roughly 4,600 clones in the sample, 76% were seen once. Per the germline V gene, CDR1 is SGHKS and CDR2 is YYEKEE (reference sequence). The length of the CDR3 is 16 residues. Trimming took 0 bases from V and 1 from J, leaving 10 bases between them.

Sequenced here: PBMCs, sampled after allogeneic stem cell transplant with posttransplant cyclophosphamide. This chain joins TRBV5-5 and TRBJ2-2; possible D gene TRBD2, 6 bases. This TCR was sampled from a male patient aged 40 to 50 who received an allogeneic stem cell transplant from a related donor, was CMV-positive, and had acute and chronic GVHD. Part of the T cell pool may stem from the graft donor. Here the CDR3 DNA reads TGTGCCAGCAGCTTGGTAGGCGGGATGAACACCGGGGAGCTGTTTTTT. Translating gives CASSLVGGMNTGELFF.